This is a list of T cell receptor beta chains from one sample in a study of T cell changes during pregnancy in multiple sclerosis. Assay used: immunoSEQ multiplex PCR; TCRdb lists only in-frame clones, some missing. Found here are tens of thousands of clones, 90% to 95% of them singletons; the top ten hold more than 1%. Sequencing used peripheral blood, obtained in the second trimester of pregnancy. These receptors were collected from a female donor with multiple sclerosis, enrolled in a pregnancy study. Both conserved end residues are part of each CDR3. D genes are given only for firm matches. The size of a clone is reported for some rows only, either as once, few or many, or as a class for expanded clones.

v_call: TRBV5-8; clone_size: NA; j_call: TRBJ2-1; d_call: NA; cdr3_aa: CASSSEPGDNEQFF; cdr3_nt: TGTGCCAGCAGCTCGGAACCCGGGGACAATGAGCAGTTCTTC
v_call: TRBV13; clone_size: NA; j_call: TRBJ2-3; d_call: NA; cdr3_aa: CASSLSTDTQYF; cdr3_nt: TGTGCCAGCAGCCTAAGCACAGATACGCAGTATTTT
v_call: TRBV19; clone_size: NA; j_call: TRBJ2-3; d_call: TRBD2; cdr3_aa: CASSTYGLAGDGDTDTQYF; cdr3_nt: TGTGCCAGTAGTACCTACGGACTAGCGGGAGACGGGGACACAGATACGCAGTATTTT
v_call: TRBV29-1; clone_size: NA; j_call: TRBJ1-3; d_call: NA; cdr3_aa: CSVGGGSSGNTIYF; cdr3_nt: TGCAGCGTTGGGGGGGGGAGCTCTGGAAACACCATATATTTT
v_call: TRBV9; clone_size: NA; j_call: TRBJ1-1; d_call: TRBD1; cdr3_aa: CASTLSRGAGGRTEAFF; cdr3_nt: TGTGCCAGCACCTTAAGTAGAGGGGCAGGGGGACGTACTGAAGCTTTCTTT
v_call: TRBV27; clone_size: NA; j_call: TRBJ2-7; d_call: TRBD2; cdr3_aa: CASSSGTRFGEQYF; cdr3_nt: TGTGCCAGCAGTTCCGGGACTAGATTTGGGGAGCAGTACTTC
v_call: TRBV18; clone_size: NA; j_call: TRBJ1-5; d_call: NA; cdr3_aa: CASSELVSNQPQHF; cdr3_nt: TGTGCCAGCTCAGAGTTAGTTAGCAATCAGCCCCAGCATTTT
v_call: TRBV27; clone_size: NA; j_call: TRBJ2-1; d_call: TRBD1; cdr3_aa: CASSHSTGARSFLVDNEQFF; cdr3_nt: TGTGCCAGCAGTCATTCGACAGGGGCAAGGAGTTTTTTAGTGGACAATGAGCAGTTCTTC
v_call: TRBV18; clone_size: NA; j_call: TRBJ1-2; d_call: TRBD1; cdr3_aa: CASSRGQERGYTF; cdr3_nt: TGTGCCAGCTCTCGCGGACAGGAGAGGGGCTACACCTTC
v_call: TRBV18; clone_size: NA; j_call: TRBJ2-6; d_call: TRBD1; cdr3_aa: CASSPDRESGANVLTF; cdr3_nt: TGTGCCAGCTCACCGGACAGGGAGTCTGGGGCCAACGTCCTGACTTTC
v_call: TRBV2; clone_size: NA; j_call: TRBJ1-1; d_call: NA; cdr3_aa: CASRGGVAEAFF; cdr3_nt: TGTGCCAGCAGGGGGGGTGTTGCTGAAGCTTTCTTT
v_call: TRBV28; clone_size: NA; j_call: TRBJ1-5; d_call: NA; cdr3_aa: CASSRHGSNQPQHF; cdr3_nt: TGTGCCAGCAGTCGACACGGTAGCAATCAGCCCCAGCATTTT
v_call: TRBV29-1; clone_size: NA; j_call: TRBJ1-2; d_call: TRBD1; cdr3_aa: CSATDRADYGYTF; cdr3_nt: TGCAGCGCAACCGACAGGGCGGACTATGGCTACACCTTC
v_call: TRBV19; clone_size: once; j_call: TRBJ1-1; d_call: NA; cdr3_aa: CASSIGSTVEAFF; cdr3_nt: TGTGCCAGTAGTATTGGCAGTACCGTCGAAGCTTTCTTT
v_call: TRBV27; clone_size: NA; j_call: TRBJ2-3; d_call: TRBD1; cdr3_aa: CASTRGNTQYF; cdr3_nt: TGTGCCAGCACCAGGGGGAATACGCAGTATTTT
v_call: TRBV5-6; clone_size: NA; j_call: TRBJ2-1; d_call: TRBD2; cdr3_aa: CASSPTPSGGVHNEQFF; cdr3_nt: TGTGCCAGCAGCCCAACTCCTAGCGGGGGCGTCCACAATGAGCAGTTCTTC
v_call: TRBV7-9; clone_size: NA; j_call: TRBJ2-1; d_call: TRBD2; cdr3_aa: CASSFRGLAGGHEQFF; cdr3_nt: TGTGCCAGCAGCTTTAGAGGACTAGCGGGAGGGCATGAGCAGTTCTTC
v_call: TRBV5-1; clone_size: NA; j_call: TRBJ2-2; d_call: NA; cdr3_aa: CASRVTAMRTGELFF; cdr3_nt: TGCGCCAGCAGGGTGACAGCTATGAGAACCGGGGAGCTGTTTTTT
v_call: TRBV6-5; clone_size: NA; j_call: TRBJ2-1; d_call: TRBD1; cdr3_aa: CASSLRQGKGEQFF; cdr3_nt: TGTGCCAGCAGTTTGCGACAGGGTAAAGGGGAGCAGTTCTTC
v_call: TRBV9; clone_size: once; j_call: TRBJ2-1; d_call: TRBD2; cdr3_aa: CASSPRVSLAGGPYNEQFF; cdr3_nt: TGTGCCAGCAGCCCCCGTGTCTCTCTAGCGGGAGGGCCCTACAATGAGCAGTTCTTC
v_call: TRBV19; clone_size: NA; j_call: TRBJ1-1; d_call: NA; cdr3_aa: CASSIPGHTANTEAFF; cdr3_nt: TGTGCCAGTAGTATTCCGGGACACACCGCTAATACTGAAGCTTTCTTT
v_call: TRBV5-4; clone_size: NA; j_call: TRBJ2-7; d_call: NA; cdr3_aa: CASSLGTAGEQYF; cdr3_nt: TGTGCCAGCAGCTTGGGGACAGCCGGCGAGCAGTACTTC
v_call: TRBV6-5; clone_size: NA; j_call: TRBJ2-3; d_call: NA; cdr3_aa: CASRRQGLTDTQYF; cdr3_nt: TGTGCCAGCAGACGGCAGGGACTCACAGATACGCAGTATTTT
v_call: TRBV6-5; clone_size: NA; j_call: TRBJ2-1; d_call: NA; cdr3_aa: CASSYPGSIGQFF; cdr3_nt: TGTGCCAGCAGTTACCCCGGGTCGATAGGGCAGTTCTTC
v_call: TRBV7-9; clone_size: NA; j_call: TRBJ2-7; d_call: NA; cdr3_aa: CASSSTGVSYEQYF; cdr3_nt: TGTGCCAGCAGCTCGACAGGAGTTTCCTACGAGCAGTACTTC
v_call: TRBV5-6; clone_size: NA; j_call: TRBJ1-1; d_call: NA; cdr3_aa: CASSLRRFGKDEAFF; cdr3_nt: TGTGCCAGCAGCTTGCGTCGTTTCGGGAAAGATGAAGCTTTCTTT
v_call: TRBV19; clone_size: NA; j_call: TRBJ2-1; d_call: TRBD2; cdr3_aa: CASSPLSRLAGHEQFF; cdr3_nt: TGTGCCAGTAGTCCCCTCTCGCGACTAGCGGGCCATGAGCAGTTCTTC
v_call: TRBV5-1; clone_size: NA; j_call: TRBJ1-1; d_call: NA; cdr3_aa: CASSLVSGMLTEAFF; cdr3_nt: TGCGCCAGCAGCTTGGTTTCCGGGATGCTGACTGAAGCTTTCTTT
v_call: TRBV5-1; clone_size: once; j_call: TRBJ1-4; d_call: NA; cdr3_aa: CASSAGGGRDEKLFF; cdr3_nt: TGCGCCAGCAGCGCCGGGGGGGGCCGAGATGAAAAACTGTTTTTT
v_call: TRBV28; clone_size: NA; j_call: TRBJ1-3; d_call: NA; cdr3_aa: CASSRVLQASSGNTIYF; cdr3_nt: TGTGCCAGCAGTCGGGTATTACAGGCCTCCTCTGGAAACACCATATATTTT
v_call: TRBV7-9; clone_size: NA; j_call: TRBJ2-7; d_call: NA; cdr3_aa: CASSLFASSYEQYF; cdr3_nt: TGTGCCAGCAGCTTATTCGCTAGCTCCTACGAGCAGTACTTC
v_call: TRBV2; clone_size: once; j_call: TRBJ2-7; d_call: TRBD2; cdr3_aa: CASSQGLAGAYEQYF; cdr3_nt: TGTGCCAGCAGCCAGGGACTAGCGGGAGCTTACGAGCAGTACTTC
v_call: TRBV28; clone_size: NA; j_call: TRBJ1-2; d_call: NA; cdr3_aa: CASSLIWEHGYTF; cdr3_nt: TGTGCCAGCAGTTTAATCTGGGAGCATGGCTACACCTTC
v_call: TRBV9; clone_size: NA; j_call: TRBJ1-1; d_call: NA; cdr3_aa: CASSPGLEFMNTEAFF; cdr3_nt: TGTGCCAGCAGCCCCGGACTGGAATTCATGAACACTGAAGCTTTCTTT
v_call: TRBV5-6; clone_size: NA; j_call: TRBJ1-4; d_call: TRBD1; cdr3_aa: CASSLLGTATNEKLFF; cdr3_nt: TGTGCCAGCAGCTTGCTGGGGACAGCAACTAATGAAAAACTGTTTTTT
v_call: TRBV29-1; clone_size: NA; j_call: TRBJ2-7; d_call: NA; cdr3_aa: CSVLGGLNYEQYF; cdr3_nt: TGCAGCGTTTTAGGAGGACTAAACTACGAGCAGTACTTC
v_call: TRBV6-5; clone_size: NA; j_call: TRBJ1-2; d_call: NA; cdr3_aa: CASSTAGGTNGYTF; cdr3_nt: TGTGCCAGCAGTACCGCGGGGGGGACAAATGGCTACACCTTC
v_call: TRBV27; clone_size: NA; j_call: TRBJ2-3; d_call: TRBD2; cdr3_aa: CASSLEIAGDLGDTQYF; cdr3_nt: TGTGCCAGCAGTTTAGAGATAGCGGGAGACCTCGGGGATACGCAGTATTTT
v_call: TRBV19; clone_size: NA; j_call: TRBJ2-5; d_call: NA; cdr3_aa: CASSAGLQETQYF; cdr3_nt: TGTGCCAGTAGCGCGGGGCTCCAAGAGACCCAGTACTTC
v_call: TRBV30; clone_size: NA; j_call: TRBJ1-1; d_call: NA; cdr3_aa: CAWSGQVETEAFF; cdr3_nt: TGTGCCTGGAGTGGACAGGTGGAGACTGAAGCTTTCTTT
v_call: TRBV30; clone_size: NA; j_call: TRBJ2-7; d_call: NA; cdr3_aa: CASNFGGYEQYF; cdr3_nt: TGTGCCTCAAACTTCGGAGGCTACGAGCAGTACTTC
v_call: TRBV19; clone_size: NA; j_call: TRBJ2-6; d_call: NA; cdr3_aa: CASSISGGGSNVLTF; cdr3_nt: TGTGCCAGTAGTATATCTGGAGGGGGCTCCAACGTCCTGACTTTC
v_call: TRBV14; clone_size: once; j_call: TRBJ1-2; d_call: NA; cdr3_aa: CASSQVGVYGYTF; cdr3_nt: TGTGCCAGCAGCCAAGTAGGGGTCTATGGCTACACCTTC
v_call: TRBV27; clone_size: NA; j_call: TRBJ2-1; d_call: TRBD2; cdr3_aa: CASSFGTNHNEQFF; cdr3_nt: TGTGCCAGCAGTTTCGGGACTAACCACAATGAGCAGTTCTTC
v_call: TRBV13; clone_size: NA; j_call: TRBJ2-1; d_call: TRBD2; cdr3_aa: CASSSRTSGGYNEQFF; cdr3_nt: TGTGCCAGCAGCTCCCGGACTAGCGGGGGTTACAATGAGCAGTTCTTC
v_call: TRBV14; clone_size: NA; j_call: TRBJ1-1; d_call: TRBD1; cdr3_aa: CASSPWDRGLNTEAFF; cdr3_nt: TGTGCCAGCAGCCCATGGGACAGGGGATTGAACACTGAAGCTTTCTTT
v_call: TRBV23-1; clone_size: NA; j_call: TRBJ2-7; d_call: TRBD1; cdr3_aa: CASSPQGVGYEQYF; cdr3_nt: TGCGCCAGCAGTCCCCAGGGGGTAGGCTACGAGCAGTACTTC
v_call: TRBV19; clone_size: once; j_call: TRBJ2-5; d_call: TRBD1; cdr3_aa: CASSITRGQETQYF; cdr3_nt: TGTGCCAGTAGTATAACCAGGGGGCAAGAGACCCAGTACTTC
v_call: TRBV7-2; clone_size: NA; j_call: TRBJ2-5; d_call: TRBD1; cdr3_aa: CASSSDRAETQYF; cdr3_nt: TGTGCCAGCAGCTCGGACAGGGCAGAGACCCAGTACTTC
v_call: TRBV28; clone_size: NA; j_call: TRBJ2-7; d_call: NA; cdr3_aa: CASSLKRASLSYEQYF; cdr3_nt: TGTGCCAGCAGTTTAAAACGGGCTAGCCTGTCCTACGAGCAGTACTTC
v_call: TRBV11-2; clone_size: NA; j_call: TRBJ2-3; d_call: NA; cdr3_aa: CASREGRGRADTQYF; cdr3_nt: TGTGCCAGCAGGGAGGGGCGGGGCCGCGCAGATACGCAGTATTTT